The sequence of this TCR beta chain was determined in a study of tumor-infiltrating lymphocytes in localized non-small cell lung cancer. Libraries were prepared by immunoSEQ multiplex PCR; TCRdb keeps only in-frame clonotypes and omits some of them. The sample lists about 12,000 clones, 65% to 85% occurring once. The study, taken as a whole, reports: Different pieces of the same tissue were used for each assay.

V gave up 3 bases and J gave up 8 bases, with 17 bases separating them. Germline loops: CDR1 LGHNA, CDR2 YSLEER. This CDR3 comprises 16 residues. About this clone itself: Its cognate antigen is unknown.

The sequencing sample was made of uninvolved lung tissue not adjacent to the tumor. This receptor was identified in a human donor with non-small cell lung cancer. This chain joins TRBV4-3 and TRBJ1-6; perhaps TRBD1 as D (5 bases). The DNA of the CDR3 is TGCGCCAGCAGCCATACCCAGGGATACGGGGATTCACCCCTCCACTTT. Translation gives CASSHTQGYGDSPLHF.